These T cell receptor beta chains were read from a single sample in a study of T cells in Graves' hyperthyroidism and ophthalmopathy. TCRdb recomputed calls from the multiplex PCR reads with MiXCR, one row per CDR3 protein. The table lists 350,000 to 400,000 distinct CDR3 sequences, 14% to 15% of them singletons, with 30% to 35% in the top ten. Source material: blood. These receptors were taken from a woman under 40 with Graves' hyperthyroidism. CDR3s include the opening cysteine and the closing phenylalanine or tryptophan. The order of the fields is J gene, clone size, V gene, D gene, CDR3 protein, CDR3 DNA. D genes are given only for firm matches. A row's size may be missing; if present it is once, few, many or a size class.

J gene: TRBJ2-1
clone size: -
V gene: TRBV20-1
D gene: -
CDR3 protein: CSARPHNEQFF
CDR3 DNA: TGCAGTGCTAGACCTCACAATGAGCAGTTCTTC

J gene: TRBJ2-2
clone size: -
V gene: TRBV2
D gene: -
CDR3 protein: CASRVGTAEYGELFF
CDR3 DNA: TGTGCCAGCAGGGTGGGGACTGCGGAATATGGGGAGCTGTTTTTT

J gene: TRBJ1-3
clone size: many
V gene: TRBV25-1
D gene: TRBD1
CDR3 protein: CASSFGQGTSGNTIYF
CDR3 DNA: TGTGCCAGCAGCTTCGGACAGGGGACCTCTGGAAACACCATATATTTT

J gene: TRBJ2-1
clone size: many
V gene: TRBV28
D gene: TRBD1
CDR3 protein: CASSSTLGTGLFF
CDR3 DNA: TGTGCCAGCAGTTCGACATTGGGGACAGGGCTGTTCTTC

J gene: TRBJ2-1
clone size: -
V gene: TRBV6-1
D gene: -
CDR3 protein: CASSPPGPRNEQFF
CDR3 DNA: TGTGCCAGCAGTCCTCCGGGGCCCCGGAATGAGCAGTTCTTC

J gene: TRBJ2-5
clone size: many
V gene: TRBV2
D gene: TRBD1
CDR3 protein: CASRDRAMTQYF
CDR3 DNA: TGTGCCAGCAGAGACAGGGCGATGACCCAGTACTTC

J gene: TRBJ1-5
clone size: few
V gene: TRBV10-1
D gene: -
CDR3 protein: CASSEWNSGQEANQPQHF
CDR3 DNA: TGCGCCAGCAGTGAGTGGAATTCGGGGCAGGAGGCAAATCAGCCCCAGCATTTT

J gene: TRBJ1-5
clone size: -
V gene: TRBV5-1
D gene: -
CDR3 protein: CASESGREADTQHF
CDR3 DNA: TGCGCCAGCGAGAGCGGGAGGGAGGCAGATACGCAGCATTTT

J gene: TRBJ1-4
clone size: few
V gene: TRBV7-9
D gene: -
CDR3 protein: CASSIRDSEKLFF
CDR3 DNA: TGTGCCAGCAGCATTCGGGACTCCGAAAAACTGTTTTTT

J gene: TRBJ1-1
clone size: many
V gene: TRBV28
D gene: -
CDR3 protein: CASSYDSEAFF
CDR3 DNA: TGTGCCAGCAGCTATGACAGCGAAGCTTTCTTT

J gene: TRBJ2-2
clone size: few
V gene: TRBV29-1
D gene: TRBD2
CDR3 protein: CSVEEREDNTGELFF
CDR3 DNA: TGCAGCGTTGAGGAGCGGGAGGACAACACCGGGGAGCTGTTTTTT

J gene: TRBJ2-3
clone size: many
V gene: TRBV5-1
D gene: -
CDR3 protein: CASSLYGTKTDTQYF
CDR3 DNA: TGCGCCAGCAGCTTGTATGGGACCAAGACAGATACGCAGTATTTT

J gene: TRBJ2-7
clone size: many
V gene: TRBV2
D gene: TRBD1
CDR3 protein: CASSWGQGANEQYF
CDR3 DNA: TGTGCCAGCAGCTGGGGACAGGGGGCTAACGAGCAGTACTTC

J gene: TRBJ1-4
clone size: -
V gene: TRBV6-1
D gene: -
CDR3 protein: CASNPGGNNEKLFF
CDR3 DNA: TGTGCCAGCAACCCGGGGGGGAACAATGAAAAACTGTTTTTT

J gene: TRBJ1-1
clone size: -
V gene: TRBV5-1
D gene: TRBD1
CDR3 protein: CASSHRDSRATEAFF
CDR3 DNA: TGCGCCAGCAGCCACCGGGACAGCCGCGCCACTGAAGCTTTCTTT

J gene: TRBJ2-2
clone size: once
V gene: TRBV5-1
D gene: -
CDR3 protein: CASSLVRVTNTGGLFF
CDR3 DNA: TGCGCCAGCAGCTTGGTTCGGGTCACGAACACCGGGGGGCTGTTTTTT

J gene: TRBJ2-2
clone size: few
V gene: TRBV27
D gene: -
CDR3 protein: CASRLRGAPGELFF
CDR3 DNA: TGTGCCAGCAGACTACGTGGAGCTCCCGGGGAGCTGTTTTTT

J gene: TRBJ2-1
clone size: many
V gene: TRBV7-8
D gene: -
CDR3 protein: CASSPVQGNEQFF
CDR3 DNA: TGTGCCAGCAGCCCGGTGCAGGGAAATGAGCAGTTCTTC

J gene: TRBJ2-5
clone size: -
V gene: TRBV12-3/TRBV12-4
D gene: TRBD1
CDR3 protein: CASTLTGGPQETQYF
CDR3 DNA: TGTGCCAGCACACTGACAGGGGGCCCCCAAGAGACCCAGTACTTC

J gene: TRBJ2-3
clone size: few
V gene: TRBV5-5
D gene: TRBD1
CDR3 protein: CASSPTLGQGTDTQYF
CDR3 DNA: TGTGCCAGCAGCCCCACGTTGGGACAGGGCACAGATACGCAGTATTTT

J gene: TRBJ2-2
clone size: -
V gene: TRBV18
D gene: -
CDR3 protein: CASSRTEATGELFF
CDR3 DNA: TGTGCCAGCTCACGGACAGAAGCCACCGGGGAGCTGTTTTTT

J gene: TRBJ2-1
clone size: many
V gene: TRBV28
D gene: TRBD2
CDR3 protein: CAIGTSSYNEQFF
CDR3 DNA: TGTGCCATCGGGACTAGCTCCTACAATGAGCAGTTCTTC

J gene: TRBJ2-1
clone size: -
V gene: TRBV19
D gene: -
CDR3 protein: CASSSGDFNEQFF
CDR3 DNA: -

J gene: TRBJ2-3
clone size: many
V gene: TRBV5-1
D gene: -
CDR3 protein: CASSLEVVDTQYF
CDR3 DNA: TGCGCCAGCAGCTTAGAAGTCGTGGATACGCAGTATTTT

J gene: TRBJ2-3
clone size: few
V gene: TRBV9
D gene: TRBD2
CDR3 protein: CASSVDVPSGNTQYF
CDR3 DNA: TGTGCCAGCAGCGTAGACGTACCTAGCGGGAATACGCAGTATTTT

J gene: TRBJ1-5
clone size: -
V gene: TRBV12-3/TRBV12-4
D gene: -
CDR3 protein: CASSAGWDNQPQHF
CDR3 DNA: TGTGCCAGTTCCGCAGGTTGGGACAATCAGCCCCAGCATTTT

J gene: TRBJ1-1
clone size: -
V gene: TRBV6-1
D gene: TRBD1
CDR3 protein: CASSDQGAGTEAFF
CDR3 DNA: TGCGCCAGCAGTGACCAGGGGGCCGGCACTGAAGCTTTCTTT

J gene: TRBJ1-2
clone size: few
V gene: TRBV15
D gene: -
CDR3 protein: CATSRDRGNYGYTF
CDR3 DNA: TGTGCCACCAGCAGAGATCGGGGAAACTATGGCTACACCTTC

J gene: TRBJ2-5
clone size: many
V gene: TRBV20-1
D gene: TRBD2
CDR3 protein: CSARDIVTSGLQETQYF
CDR3 DNA: TGCAGTGCTAGAGATATCGTGACTAGCGGATTACAAGAGACCCAGTACTTC